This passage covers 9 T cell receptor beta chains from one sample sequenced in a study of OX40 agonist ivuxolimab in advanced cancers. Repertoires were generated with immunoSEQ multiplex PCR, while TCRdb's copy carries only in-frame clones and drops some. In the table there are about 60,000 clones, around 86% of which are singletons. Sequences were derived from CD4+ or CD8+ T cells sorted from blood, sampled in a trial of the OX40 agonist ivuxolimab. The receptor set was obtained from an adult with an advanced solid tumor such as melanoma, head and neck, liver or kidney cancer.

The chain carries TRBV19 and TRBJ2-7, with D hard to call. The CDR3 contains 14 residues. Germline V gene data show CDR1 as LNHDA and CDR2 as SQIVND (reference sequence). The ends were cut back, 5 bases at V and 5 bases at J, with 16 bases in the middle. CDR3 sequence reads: CASSPPGRSHEQYF. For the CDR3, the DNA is TGTGCCAGTAGTCCGCCCGGCAGGTCCCACGAGCAGTACTTC.

The CDR3 DNA sequence: TGTGCCAGCAGTGCTCGGGAGAACACTGAAGCTTTCTTT. Encoded protein: CASSARENTEAFF. The rearrangement uses TRBV6-4 and TRBJ1-1; no reliable D call. The CDR3 loop spans 13 amino acids. Looked up from germline, CDR1 is MRHNA and CDR2 is SNTAGT. V was shortened by 4 bases and J by 1 base, with 7 bases between the two germline ends.

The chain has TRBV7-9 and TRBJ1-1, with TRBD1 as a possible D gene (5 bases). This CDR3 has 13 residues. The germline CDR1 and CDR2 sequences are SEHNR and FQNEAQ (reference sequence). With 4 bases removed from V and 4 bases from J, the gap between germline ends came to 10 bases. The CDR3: CASSSGPPTEAFF. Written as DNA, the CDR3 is TGTGCCAGCAGCTCGGGGCCCCCCACTGAAGCTTTCTTT.

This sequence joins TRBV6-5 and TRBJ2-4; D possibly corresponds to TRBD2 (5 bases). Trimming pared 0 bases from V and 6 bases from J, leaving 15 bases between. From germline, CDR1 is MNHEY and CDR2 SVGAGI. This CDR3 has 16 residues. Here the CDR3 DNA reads TGTGCCAGCAGTTACTCGATCTCTCCGGCGGGAAACATTCAGTACTTC. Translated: CASSYSISPAGNIQYF.

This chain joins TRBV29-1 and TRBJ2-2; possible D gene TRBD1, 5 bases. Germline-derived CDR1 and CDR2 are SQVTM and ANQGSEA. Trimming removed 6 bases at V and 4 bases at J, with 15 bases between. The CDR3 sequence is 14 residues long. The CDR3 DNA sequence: TGCAGCGTGAACAAAGGGGTGGGCACCGGGGAGCTGTTTTTT. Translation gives CSVNKGVGTGELFF.

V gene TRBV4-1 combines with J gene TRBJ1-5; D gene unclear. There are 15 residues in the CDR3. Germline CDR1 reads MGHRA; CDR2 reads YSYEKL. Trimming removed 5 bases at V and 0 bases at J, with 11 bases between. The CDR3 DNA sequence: TGCGCCAGCAGCGAAAAGGAGCTTAGCAATCAGCCCCAGCATTTT. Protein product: CASSEKELSNQPQHF.

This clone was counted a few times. DNA for the CDR3: TGTGCCAGCAGCCCGGGACAGTTCAATGAGCAGTTCTTC. Translated: CASSPGQFNEQFF. This sequence joins TRBV9 and TRBJ2-1; TRBD1 matches 7 bases. The CDR3 runs 13 residues. V lost 4 bases and J lost 6; bases outside the gene matches: 4. Germline-derived CDR1 and CDR2 are SGDLS and YYNGEE.

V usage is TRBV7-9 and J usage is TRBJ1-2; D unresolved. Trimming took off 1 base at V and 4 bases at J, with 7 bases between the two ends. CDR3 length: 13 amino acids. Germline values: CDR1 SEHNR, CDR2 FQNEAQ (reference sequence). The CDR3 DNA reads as TGTGCCAGCAGCTTAGGTGGGGTCTATGGCTACACCTTC. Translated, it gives CASSLGGVYGYTF.

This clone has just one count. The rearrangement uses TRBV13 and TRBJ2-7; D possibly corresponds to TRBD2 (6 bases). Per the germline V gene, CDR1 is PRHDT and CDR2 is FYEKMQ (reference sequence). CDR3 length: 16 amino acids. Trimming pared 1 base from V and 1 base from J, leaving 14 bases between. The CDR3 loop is CASSLVGGDESYEQYF. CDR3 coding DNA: TGTGCCAGCAGCTTAGTAGGCGGGGACGAATCCTACGAGCAGTACTTC.